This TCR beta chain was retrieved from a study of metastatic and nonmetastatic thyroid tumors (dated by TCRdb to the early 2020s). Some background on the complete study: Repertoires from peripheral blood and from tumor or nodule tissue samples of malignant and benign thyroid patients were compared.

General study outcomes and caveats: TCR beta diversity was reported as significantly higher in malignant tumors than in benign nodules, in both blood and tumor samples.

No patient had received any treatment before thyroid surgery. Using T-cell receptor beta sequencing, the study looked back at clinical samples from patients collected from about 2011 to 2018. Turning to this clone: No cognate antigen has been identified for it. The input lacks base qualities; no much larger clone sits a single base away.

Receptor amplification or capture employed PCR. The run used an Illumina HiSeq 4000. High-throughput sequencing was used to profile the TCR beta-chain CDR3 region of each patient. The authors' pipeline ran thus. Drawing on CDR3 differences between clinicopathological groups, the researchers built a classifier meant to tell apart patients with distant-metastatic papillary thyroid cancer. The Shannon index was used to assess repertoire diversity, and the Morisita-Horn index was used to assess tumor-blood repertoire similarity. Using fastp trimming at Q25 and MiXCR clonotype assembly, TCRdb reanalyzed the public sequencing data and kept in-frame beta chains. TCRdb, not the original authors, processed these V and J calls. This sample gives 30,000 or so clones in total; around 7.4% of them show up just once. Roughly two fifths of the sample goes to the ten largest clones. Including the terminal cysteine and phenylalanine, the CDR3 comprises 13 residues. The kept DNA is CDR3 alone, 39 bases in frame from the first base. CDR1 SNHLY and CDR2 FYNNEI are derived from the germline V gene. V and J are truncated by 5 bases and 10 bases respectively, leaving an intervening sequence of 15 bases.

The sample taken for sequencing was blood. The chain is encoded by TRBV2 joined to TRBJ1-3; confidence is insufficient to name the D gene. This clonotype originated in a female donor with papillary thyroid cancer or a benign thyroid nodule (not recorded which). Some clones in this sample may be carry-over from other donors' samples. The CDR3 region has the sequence CASSSFSGLTIYF. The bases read TGTGCCAGCAGTTCTTTCTCTGGATTGACCATATATTTT.